The rows below give T cell receptor beta chains drawn from one sample of a study of cytomegalovirus exposure and HLA in healthy donors. The assay was immunoSEQ multiplex PCR, and TCRdb's table has in-frame clones only and misses some. The sample carries approximately 120,000 clones, 83% recorded once. The sequenced sample consisted of PBMCs. The receptors were sampled from a man younger than 35 in good health and CMV-seropositive. CDR3s include the opening cysteine and the closing phenylalanine or tryptophan. The D gene is left open where the match is weak. Rows may omit the clone size; those that give it use once, few, many or a size class.

J | size | D | V | CDR3 | DNA
TRBJ2-1 | . | TRBD2 | TRBV9 | CASSVELAGGSYNEQFF | TGTGCCAGCAGCGTAGAACTAGCGGGGGGCTCCTACAATGAGCAGTTCTTC
TRBJ1-2 | . | . | TRBV12-1 | CASSLTTGTF | TGTGCCAGCAGCTTGACTACCGGGACCTTC
TRBJ2-7 | . | . | TRBV7-2 | CASSRQGGGPYEQYF | TGTGCCAGCAGCCGCCAGGGCGGTGGGCCCTACGAGCAGTACTTC
TRBJ1-5 | . | . | TRBV4-1 | CASSQGGTVAYSNQPQHF | TGCGCCAGCAGCCAAGGGGGGACTGTAGCCTATAGCAATCAGCCCCAGCATTTT
TRBJ2-5 | . | TRBD2 | TRBV4-1 | CASSQWTSGVEETQYF | TGCGCCAGCAGCCAATGGACTAGCGGGGTTGAAGAGACCCAGTACTTC
TRBJ2-3 | . | . | TRBV30 | CALGGGGPGDTQYF | TGTGCCTTGGGAGGGGGGGGCCCGGGAGATACGCAGTATTTT
TRBJ2-7 | . | TRBD1 | TRBV7-8 | CASSHRGTGGEQYF | TGTGCCAGCAGCCACAGAGGGACAGGGGGCGAGCAGTACTTC
TRBJ1-4 | many | . | TRBV2 | CASRNGLEREKLFF | TGTGCCAGCAGGAACGGCCTAGAGAGGGAAAAACTGTTTTTT
TRBJ2-3 | few | . | TRBV11-2 | CASSLRERGTDTQYF | TGTGCCAGCAGCTTACGCGAGCGGGGCACAGATACGCAGTATTTT
TRBJ2-5 | . | . | TRBV18 | CASSQDSHQETQYF | TGTGCCAGCTCTCAGGACAGCCACCAAGAGACCCAGTACTTC
TRBJ2-2 | . | . | TRBV7-9 | CASSPGPPGVAGELFF | TGTGCCAGCAGTCCCGGGCCACCCGGGGTCGCCGGGGAGCTGTTTTTT
TRBJ2-5 | few | TRBD1 | TRBV10-3 | CAIIAKGAETQYF | TGTGCCATCATAGCTAAGGGGGCGGAGACCCAGTACTTC
TRBJ2-1 | few | . | TRBV5-4 | CASSPTSYSSYNEQFF | TGTGCCAGCAGCCCTACTAGCTACAGCTCCTACAATGAGCAGTTCTTC
TRBJ2-7 | . | . | TRBV5-5 | CASSFSGEQYF | TGTGCCAGTTCCTTTTCGGGAGAGCAGTACTTC
TRBJ1-4 | . | . | TRBV21-1 | CASSKEGRPEKLFF | TGTGCCAGCAGCAAAGAGGGGCGCCCTGAAAAACTGTTTTTT
TRBJ1-5 | . | . | TRBV4-1 | CASSPGQGVQPQHF | TGCGCCAGCAGCCCCGGGCAGGGCGTCCAGCCCCAGCATTTT
TRBJ1-2 | . | . | TRBV30 | CAWSLDRLIYGYTF | TGTGCCTGGAGTCTCGACAGATTAATCTATGGCTACACCTTC
TRBJ2-7 | . | TRBD2 | TRBV14 | CASSYSSRGDRYEQYF | TGTGCCAGCAGCTATAGTAGTCGGGGGGACCGATACGAGCAGTACTTC
TRBJ2-2 | . | . | TRBV7-9 | CASRFTGEAGELFF | TGTGCCAGCAGATTTACAGGGGAGGCCGGGGAGCTGTTTTTT
TRBJ2-1 | . | . | TRBV7-9 | CASSSPGGRNEQFF | TGTGCCAGCAGCTCACCGGGGGGCCGGAATGAGCAGTTCTTC
TRBJ1-4 | . | . | TRBV21-1 | CASSKGGATNEKLFF | TGTGCCAGCAGCAAAGGAGGTGCAACTAATGAAAAACTGTTTTTT
TRBJ1-3 | . | . | TRBV5-6 | CASSLLDRDSGNTIYF | TGTGCCAGCAGCCTGTTAGACAGAGACTCTGGAAACACCATATATTTT
TRBJ1-2 | . | . | TRBV6-5 | CASTPGAGGWGYTF | TGTGCCAGCACTCCCGGTGCGGGGGGGTGGGGCTACACCTTC
TRBJ2-7 | . | TRBD1 | TRBV10-3 | CAISRDRGSYEQYF | TGTGCCATCAGTCGGGACAGGGGCTCCTACGAGCAGTACTTC
TRBJ2-7 | . | TRBD1 | TRBV15 | CATSRVQGYEQYF | TGTGCCACCAGCAGGGTACAGGGGTACGAGCAGTACTTC
TRBJ2-1 | . | TRBD2 | TRBV4-1 | CASSHVLGLASNEQFF | TGCGCCAGCAGCCACGTGCTGGGACTAGCGAGCAATGAGCAGTTCTTC
TRBJ2-2 | . | TRBD1 | TRBV6-1 | CATWDRGNTGELFF | TGTGCCACTTGGGACAGGGGGAACACCGGGGAGCTGTTTTTT
TRBJ2-7 | . | TRBD2 | TRBV10-2 | CASTIAGQTYEQYF | TGCGCCAGCACGATAGCGGGGCAAACCTACGAGCAGTACTTC
TRBJ1-6 | few | TRBD1 | TRBV28 | CASKEGTEGNSPLHF | TGTGCCAGCAAGGAGGGGACAGAAGGGAATTCACCCCTCCACTTT